These T cell receptor beta chains were read from a single sample in a study of CD8+CD57+ T cells in acquired aplastic anemia. Via MiXCR, TCRdb re-called the reads, giving one row per CDR3 protein. The table records under 200,000 distinct CDR3 sequences, about 50% of them present only once. The sequenced sample was sorted CD4+, CD8+, or CD8+CD57+ T cells (not recorded which) from PBMCs. Receptor source: a human donor with aplastic anemia. CDR3s include the opening cysteine and the closing phenylalanine or tryptophan. D genes are given only for firm matches. The size field is filled for only some rows; it gives once, few, many or a size class.

>TRBJ1-2|TRBV24-1|-|-
CATSAPSGGYTF
TGTGCCACCAGTGCACCCTCTGGGGGCTACACCTTC
>TRBJ1-1|TRBV11-3|-|few
CASKNLLLGETEAFF
TGTGCCAGCAAAAACCTCCTTCTGGGGGAGACTGAAGCTTTCTTT
>TRBJ2-1|TRBV3-1|-|few
CASSLLIRSRGWNEQFF
TGTGCCAGCAGCCTACTGATAAGGTCCAGGGGTTGGAATGAGCAGTTCTTC
>TRBJ1-1|TRBV30|-|-
CARPPGETEAFF
TGTGCCCGTCCACCGGGTGAAACTGAAGCTTTCTTT
>TRBJ2-7|TRBV7-3|TRBD2|-
CASRSASGGRGQYF
TGTGCCAGCAGGTCCGCTAGCGGGGGAAGGGGGCAGTACTTC
>TRBJ2-7|TRBV29-1|TRBD1|medium-sized
CSVEILGTGDEQYF
TGCAGCGTTGAAATCTTAGGGACAGGGGACGAGCAGTACTTC
>TRBJ2-7|TRBV5-1|TRBD1|many
CASSLWTGDEQYF
TGCGCCAGCAGCTTGTGGACAGGGGACGAGCAGTACTTC
>TRBJ2-2|TRBV9|-|many
CASTRSGDFNTGELFF
TGTGCCAGCACCCGTAGTGGGGACTTTAACACCGGGGAGCTGTTTTTT
>TRBJ1-1|TRBV19|-|-
CASSLDGSTEAFF
TGTGCCAGTAGTCTAGATGGTTCCACTGAAGCTTTCTTT
>TRBJ1-2|TRBV9|-|-
CASSASGSYEQEIFGYTF
TGTGCCAGCAGCGCGAGTGGGTCCTACGAGCAGGAAATTTTTGGCTACACCTTC
>TRBJ1-2|TRBV28|-|-
CASSLRIGDVNYGYTF
TGTGCCAGCAGTTTAAGAATAGGGGACGTTAACTATGGCTACACCTTC
>TRBJ2-3|TRBV20-1|TRBD2|many
CSASGGQGGSGSTDTQYF
TGCAGTGCTTCCGGTGGGCAGGGAGGTAGCGGGAGTACAGATACGCAGTATTTT
>TRBJ2-1|TRBV2|TRBD1|-
CASGQGANEQFF
TGTGCCAGCGGGCAGGGGGCGAATGAGCAGTTCTTC
>TRBJ1-4|TRBV4-1|-|few
CASSQDQVGTANEKLFF
TGCGCCAGCAGCCAAGATCAGGTCGGCACAGCTAATGAAAAACTGTTTTTT
>TRBJ1-5|TRBV7-9|-|many
CASSFEGLQPQHF
TGTGCCAGCAGCTTTGAAGGGTTGCAGCCCCAGCATTTT
>TRBJ1-1|TRBV24-1|-|few
CATSDFSGSAFF
TGTGCCACCAGTGATTTCTCAGGGTCCGCTTTCTTT
>TRBJ1-1|TRBV10-1|-|many
CASSESKFTEAFF
TGCGCCAGCAGTGAGTCGAAATTCACTGAAGCTTTCTTT
>TRBJ2-3|TRBV25-1|-|many
CASSEFLANTDTQYF
TGTGCCAGCAGTGAATTTCTAGCGAACACAGATACGCAGTATTTT
>TRBJ2-5|TRBV18|-|few
CASSPPWGVLETQYF
TGTGCCAGCTCACCACCCTGGGGGGTATTGGAGACCCAGTACTTC
>TRBJ2-1|TRBV6-2/TRBV6-3|TRBD1|few
CASSSPGQGQNEQFF
TGTGCCAGCAGTTCCCCGGGACAGGGTCAGAATGAGCAGTTCTTC